This T cell receptor beta chain was identified in a study of T cell repertoires in cytomegalovirus infection (dated by TCRdb to about 2019). Regarding the study in general: Because public TCR beta signatures pointed to carriage of CMV infection together with the matching HLA type, the HLA type of each donor mattered for the analysis.

General findings and caveats noted by the study authors: Carriers of CMV infection plus the relevant HLA type were discriminated by the cumulative frequency of public TCR beta family members in the study cohort and in an independent 352-donor cohort. The ex vivo response was dominated by HLA-C-restricted CMV-specific TCR beta clonotypes, and the single most frequent clonotype in two of eight donors was supplied by these HLA-C-restricted clonotypes.

From the cysteine up to the phenylalanine, the CDR3 has a length of 13 residues. Left in the record is the CDR3 DNA by itself, 39 bases read in frame from the first base. Taken from the germline V gene, the CDR1 and CDR2 loops are SGHAT and FQNNGV. V loses 8 bases of germline sequence and J loses 5 bases, and the interval between the two ends is 13 bases. This clonotype appeared a few times. The specificity of this receptor is unknown. No quality values exist for individual bases; no much larger clone is one base distant. The listed sequencing device is Illumina HiSeq 1500. The public reads were run again by TCRdb, first through fastp at Q25 and then through MiXCR, and only productive beta chains were kept. Rows with a matching CDR3 protein are joined into one entry that keeps the most common DNA and genes. Across this sample there are more than 400,000 distinct CDR3 sequences, with about a quarter seen only once. The leading ten clones occupy 13% of the sample.

Sequenced input: PBMCs. The source is a human donor in good health (CMV status not recorded). Some clones in this sample may be carry-over from other donors' samples. Rearrangement joined TRBV11-2 to TRBJ2-1, with no D gene named confidently. Read as DNA, the sequence is TGTGCCAGCTGCCCCGGCGCGAACAATGAGCAGTTCTTC. The resulting protein is CASCPGANNEQFF.